The clone carrying this T cell receptor (beta chain) was observed a handful of times. What it binds is unknown. These data are taken from a study of human T cells and chemical hapten exposure. Study-wide context: The use of 2% DPC on around 2 cm by around 2 cm of upper inner arm skin constituted sensitization.

TCRdb re-analysed the RACE reads in MiXCR, keeping a single row per CDR3 protein. The repertoire includes 56,000 or so distinct CDR3 sequences, approximately 9.7% of them detected once, and approximately 9.5% sits in the top ten. Germline V gives CDR1 MNHEY, CDR2 SVGEGT. With 2 bases clipped from V and 6 bases from J, the junction kept 10 bases outside the gene matches. CDR3 size: 17 residues. Whole-study results and caveats: The study found that DPC sensitization did not change TCRs above 1 in 1000 frequency. Significantly greater numbers of large CDR3 similarity clusters came from expanded TCRs than from controls.

Time point indicated: pre-sensitization, week 0. Treatment described: therapeutic diphenylcyclopropenone sensitization with weekly scalp DPC. Total RNA extraction was carried out from unfractionated whole blood. The study enrolled 18 to 70-year-old alopecia patients suitable for DPC. J is TRBJ1-5 and V is TRBV6-2 or TRBV6-3; 10 bases map to TRBD1. The sample was whole blood, taken in connection with sensitization to the hapten diphenylcyclopropenone (DPC). The TCR originated in a woman in her 30s with alopecia areata. Some clones in this sample may be carry-over from other donors' samples. CDR3 residues: CASSYPGTGEGAQPQHF. CDR3 DNA: TGTGCCAGCAGTTACCCGGGGACAGGGGAAGGGGCTCAGCCCCAGCATTTT.